This TCR beta chain was sequenced during a study of cytomegalovirus exposure and HLA in healthy donors. Comment on this clone: Antigen: not known.

Regarding donors, all were healthy bone marrow donors. The study's findings and limits: Later analysis found that TCR beta chains associated with HLA were more clonally expanded than other, equally common chains. A missense DCLRE1C variant was associated with V- and J-gene trimming of TCR beta chains in a later analysis, and an independent cohort replicated the association.

V was pared by 3 bases and J by 5 bases, with 8 bases of the junction left unmatched. The CDR3 spans 16 residues. Germline loops: CDR1 KGHSH, CDR2 LQKENI. PCR employed 60 Vbeta and 13 Jbeta primers. Libraries were prepared by immunoSEQ multiplex PCR; TCRdb keeps only in-frame clonotypes and omits some of them. Of 100,000 to 150,000 clones in the sample, about 82% are singletons; the top ten hold around 2.1%. V gene TRBV18 combines with J gene TRBJ1-4; 8 bases fit TRBD1. The specimen was PBMCs. This clonotype was obtained from a man aged 45-60 years in good health and CMV-seronegative. The CDR3 loop is CASSPLPGQGNEKLFF. For the CDR3, the DNA is TGTGCCAGCTCACCTCTTCCCGGACAGGGCAATGAAAAACTGTTTTTT.